Following are 20 T cell receptor beta chains from one sample sequenced in a study of blood T cell repertoires in COVID-19. Some clones are missing from TCRdb's copy, which holds only in-frame ones; the method was immunoSEQ multiplex PCR. Of 350,000 to 400,000 clones detected, approximately 87% appear once; the ten largest clones hold about 0.89%. Input material: PBMCs or T cells enriched from blood (not recorded which). These receptors were taken from a woman in her twenties or thirties with acute COVID-19.

The V call is TRBV7-2, the J call TRBJ2-3; TRBD2 aligns across 8 bases. V lost 5 bases to trimming and J lost 5 bases; unmatched junction nucleotides: 15. The CDR3 is made up of 17 amino acids. CDR1 is SGHTA, CDR2 FQGNSA, per germline. The CDR3 DNA follows: TGTGCCAGCAGCGACCCCGTTGCAGCGGGGGTGCGAGATACGCAGTATTTT. As protein: CASSDPVAAGVRDTQYF.

The chain recombines TRBV7-2 with TRBJ2-3; D possibly corresponds to TRBD2 (5 bases). The CDR3 sequence is 14 residues long. CDR1 and CDR2 from the germline V gene are SGHTA and FQGNSA. V was cut by 3 bases and J by 3 bases, with 10 bases left in between. This CDR3 is CASSLAVATDTQYF. The CDR3 nucleotides are TGTGCCAGCAGCTTGGCGGTAGCGACAGATACGCAGTATTTT.

The chain employs TRBV12-3 or TRBV12-4 and TRBJ1-1; D is ambiguous. V lost 6 bases to trimming and J lost 5 bases, with 10 bases between them. The CDR3 loop spans 12 amino acids. CDR3 coding DNA: TGTGCCAGCAGAACTCCTCCAACTGAAGCTTTCTTT. Amino acid sequence: CASRTPPTEAFF.

The V and J genes are TRBV9 and TRBJ2-7, with 7 bases that match TRBD1. The germline V gene has CDR1 SGDLS and CDR2 YYNGEE. Trimming took 1 base from V and 5 from J; bases not matched to a gene: 6. There are 14 residues in the CDR3. The CDR3, as DNA: TGTGCCAGCAGCGTATCTCAGGGGGATAACGAGCAGTACTTC. It yields the protein CASSVSQGDNEQYF. The whole variable domain, filled in from reference TRBV9 and TRBJ2-7, reads DSGVTQTPKHLITATGQRVTLRCSPRSGDLSVYWYQQSLDQGLQFLIQYYNGEERAKGNILERFSAQQFPDLHSELNLSSLELGDSALYFCASSVSQGDNEQYFGPGTRLTVT.

Here the CDR3 DNA reads TGTGCCAGCAGCTTGGGGGGCTATGGCTACACCTTC. This sequence encodes CASSLGGYGYTF. The chain combines TRBV11-2 with TRBJ1-2, with a weak D call TRBD1 (5 bases). The germline V and J ends were trimmed by 3 bases and 4 bases, with 6 bases remaining between them. Germline V gives CDR1 SGHAT, CDR2 FQNNGV. CDR3 size: 12 residues. The whole variable domain, filled in from reference TRBV11-2 and TRBJ1-2, reads EAGVAQSPRYKIIEKRQSVAFWCNPISGHATLYWYQQILGQGPKLLIQFQNNGVVDDSQLPKDRFSAERLKGVDSTLKIQPAKLEDSAVYLCASSLGGYGYTFGSGTRLTVV.

The genes are TRBV5-1 and TRBJ1-1, with a possible D match to TRBD1 (6 bases). Trimming removed 6 bases at V and 1 base at J, with 13 bases between. The length of the CDR3 is 14 residues. Germline CDR1 reads SGHRS; CDR2 reads YFSETQ. This CDR3 is CASNPGHKNTEAFF. In nucleotides, the CDR3 is TGCGCCAGCAACCCGGGACACAAGAACACTGAAGCTTTCTTT.

The gene calls are TRBV19 and TRBJ1-2, with D possibly being TRBD1 (5 bases). The CDR3 totals 13 residues. V was clipped by 5 bases and J by 4 bases, with 11 bases between them. Per the germline V gene, CDR1 is LNHDA and CDR2 is SQIVND (reference sequence). This CDR3 is CASSPDRSYGYTF. CDR3 bases: TGTGCCAGTAGTCCCGACAGATCCTATGGCTACACCTTC.

V gene TRBV29-1 combines with J gene TRBJ2-1; 7 nucleotides align to TRBD1. This CDR3 is 15 amino acids long. J was trimmed by 6 bases and V by 3 bases; bases with no gene match: 11. In germline, CDR1 is SQVTM, CDR2 ANQGSEA. This CDR3 is CSVDHYRTGPNEQFF. CDR3 DNA sequence: TGCAGCGTTGACCATTATCGGACAGGACCCAATGAGCAGTTCTTC.

The rearrangement uses TRBV5-1 and TRBJ2-7; 9 bases are shared with TRBD1. CDR3 length: 14 residues. In germline, CDR1 is SGHRS, CDR2 YFSETQ. The trim removed 4 bases at V and 4 bases at J, leaving 6 bases unmatched. The CDR3: CASSGDREGYEQYF. The CDR3 coding sequence is TGCGCCAGCAGCGGGGACAGGGAAGGTTACGAGCAGTACTTC.

This clone appeared once. The V and J genes are TRBV24-1 and TRBJ1-2; a possible D gene is TRBD1 (5 bases). Germline-derived CDR1 and CDR2 are KGHDR and SFDVKD. The CDR3 contains 14 residues. Between the trimmed V and J ends, which lost 4 bases and 7 bases, there was a span of 15 bases. CDR3 residues: CATSDRRRGSGYTF. CDR3 DNA: TGTGCCACCAGTGACCGAAGAAGGGGATCTGGCTACACCTTC.

The V and J genes are TRBV27 and TRBJ1-6; no reliable D call. V was clipped by 3 bases and J by 7 bases, with 10 bases between them. Germline lookup yields CDR1 MNHEY and CDR2 SMNVEV (reference sequence). The CDR3 length is 14 residues. Here the CDR3 reads CASSFQAINSPLHF. CDR3 in DNA: TGTGCCAGCAGTTTTCAGGCAATCAATTCACCCCTCCACTTT.

The gene calls are TRBV5-6 and TRBJ2-7; the match to TRBD1 covers 8 bases. The CDR3 loop spans 14 amino acids. CDR1 SGHDT and CDR2 YYEEEE come from the germline V gene. V lost 0 bases to trimming and J lost 5 bases; unmatched junction nucleotides: 4. CDR3 amino acids: CASSLGQGANEQYF. The CDR3 DNA reads as TGTGCCAGCAGCTTGGGTCAGGGGGCCAACGAGCAGTACTTC.

The rearrangement uses TRBV15 and TRBJ2-7; TRBD1 agrees at 10 bases. J was trimmed by 3 bases and V by 4 bases; bases with no gene match: 3. The CDR3 contains 14 residues. The germline V gene has CDR1 LNHNV and CDR2 YYDKDF (reference sequence). This chain's CDR3 is CATSMTGGYYEQYF. The CDR3 bases are TGTGCCACCAGCATGACAGGGGGCTACTACGAGCAGTACTTC.

The gene calls are TRBV14 and TRBJ2-5; 11 nucleotides align to TRBD2. The CDR3 length is 13 residues. The trim removed 5 bases at V and 7 bases at J, leaving 3 bases unmatched. CDR1 and CDR2 from the germline V gene are SGHDN and FVKESK. The chain's CDR3 is CASSISGGATQYF. The CDR3 nucleotides are TGTGCCAGCAGCATTAGCGGGGGGGCGACCCAGTACTTC.

This rearrangement joins TRBV5-1 to TRBJ1-2; D uncertain. The CDR3 length is 13 residues. V was cut by 7 bases and J by 5 bases, with 15 bases left in between. The V gene's germline CDR1 is SGHRS and CDR2 YFSETQ. The CDR3 DNA reads as TGCGCCAGCTCTTCAGGCGAGGGTTATGGCTACACCTTC. Translation: CASSSGEGYGYTF.

The chain employs TRBV18 and TRBJ1-2, with D tentatively TRBD1 (6 bases). This CDR3 is built from 12 residues. Per germline, CDR1 KGHSH and CDR2 LQKENI. V gave up 4 bases and J gave up 10 bases, with 13 bases separating them. The CDR3 DNA is TGTGCCAGCTCACTTGGGGACATTGACTACACCTTC. Protein sequence: CASSLGDIDYTF.

The chain couples TRBV6-6 to TRBJ2-7, with 8 bases fitting TRBD1. The CDR3 runs 16 residues. Trimming took 2 bases from V and 2 from J; bases not matched to a gene: 8. The germline V gene encodes CDR1 MNHNY and CDR2 SVGAGI (reference sequence). The CDR3 DNA follows: TGTGCCAGCAGTTACGGCCAAGGACAGGGTACCTACGAGCAGTACTTC. Its protein product is CASSYGQGQGTYEQYF.

This clone has a handful of counts. The V call is TRBV5-1, the J call TRBJ1-3; 10 bases are a match to TRBD1. V lost 4 bases and J lost 8; bases outside the gene matches: 6. The germline V gene has CDR1 SGHRS and CDR2 YFSETQ. This CDR3 comprises 14 residues. The CDR3 protein is CASSPGTGDHTIYF. CDR3 sequence (DNA): TGCGCCAGCAGCCCAGGGACAGGGGATCACACCATATATTTT.

Many counts were recorded for this clone. The chain carries TRBV4-3 and TRBJ2-6, with D perhaps TRBD2 (6 bases). CDR1 is LGHNA, CDR2 YSLEER, per germline. CDR3 size: 16 residues. V was cut by 0 bases and J by 2 bases, with 8 bases left in between. The CDR3, as DNA: TGCGCCAGCAGCCAAGATTCGGGGGCTGGGGCCAACGTCCTGACTTTC. This encodes CASSQDSGAGANVLTF.

This clone has only one observation. V and J are TRBV24-1 and TRBJ2-1, with a tentative D call TRBD1 (6 bases). CDR3 length equals 13 residues. Trimming stripped 4 bases from V and 9 bases from J, with 12 bases between. CDR1 and CDR2 (germline): KGHDR, SFDVKD. The CDR3 DNA is TGTGCCACCAGTGAAACAGGGTTTGGTGAGCAGTTCTTC. The encoded protein is CATSETGFGEQFF.